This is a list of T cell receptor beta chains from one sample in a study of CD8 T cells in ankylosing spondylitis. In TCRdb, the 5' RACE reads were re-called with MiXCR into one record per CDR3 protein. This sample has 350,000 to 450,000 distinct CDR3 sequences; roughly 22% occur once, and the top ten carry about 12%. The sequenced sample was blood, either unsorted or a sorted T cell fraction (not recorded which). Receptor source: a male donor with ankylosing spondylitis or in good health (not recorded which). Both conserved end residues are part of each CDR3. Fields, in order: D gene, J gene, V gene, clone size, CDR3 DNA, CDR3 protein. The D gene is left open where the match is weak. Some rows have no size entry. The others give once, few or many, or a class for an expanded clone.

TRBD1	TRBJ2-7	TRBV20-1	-	TGCAGTGCCCCCCACACAGGGGTTAGCTCCTACGAGCAGTACTTC	CSAPHTGVSSYEQYF
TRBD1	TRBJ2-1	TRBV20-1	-	TGCAGTGCCCCGACAGGGGACAATGAGCAGTTCTTC	CSAPTGDNEQFF
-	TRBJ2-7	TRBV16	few	TGTGCCAGCAGCTGGCAGAGCTCCTACGAGCAGTACTTC	CASSWQSSYEQYF
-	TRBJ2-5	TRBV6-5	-	TGTGCCACCGGGCAAGGGACCCAGTACTTC	CATGQGTQYF
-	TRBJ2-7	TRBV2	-	TGTGCCAGCAGTGGCTCCGGGACCGCGTCTTACGAGCAGTACTTC	CASSGSGTASYEQYF
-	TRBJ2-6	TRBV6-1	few	TGTGCCAGCGCCCGGGACACTAACTCTGGGGCCAACGTCCTGACTTTC	CASARDTNSGANVLTF
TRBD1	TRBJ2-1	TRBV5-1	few	TGCGCCAGCAGCCCCGGACAGGGGGCTTGGGATGAGCAGTTCTTC	CASSPGQGAWDEQFF
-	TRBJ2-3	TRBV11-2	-	TGTGCCAGCAGCTTCGGGGAACCAGATACGCAGTATTTT	CASSFGEPDTQYF
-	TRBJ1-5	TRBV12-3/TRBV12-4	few	TGTGCCAGCAGTTTCTCCAGGGCAGGTCAGCCCCAGCATTTT	CASSFSRAGQPQHF
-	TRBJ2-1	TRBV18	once	TGTGCCAGCTCACCATTTGACGTGCGGTCCCACCAGGAGGGTGAGCAGTTCTTC	CASSPFDVRSHQEGEQFF
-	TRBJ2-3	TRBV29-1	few	TGCAGCGCCGAGGACGGTTATAGCACAGATACGCAGTATTTT	CSAEDGYSTDTQYF
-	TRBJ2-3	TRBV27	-	TGTGCCAGCAGTCGAACAAGGGACCAAGGCACAGATACGCAGTATTTT	CASSRTRDQGTDTQYF
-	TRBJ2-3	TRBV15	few	TGTGCCACCAGCCAACTGTCTACAGATACGCAGTATTTT	CATSQLSTDTQYF
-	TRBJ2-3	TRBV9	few	TGTGCCAGCAGCGGAGTTGGGGCTCTGGCCTCAGATACGCAGTATTTT	CASSGVGALASDTQYF
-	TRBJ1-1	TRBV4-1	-	TGCGCCAGCAGCCCACTCCCGTCGACAGGTATGAACACTGAAGCTTTCTTT	CASSPLPSTGMNTEAFF
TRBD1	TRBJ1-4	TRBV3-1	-	TGTGCCAGCAGCCAAGATATAGGGGGCGATGAAAAACTGTTTTTT	CASSQDIGGDEKLFF
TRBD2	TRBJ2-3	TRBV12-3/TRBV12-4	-	TGTGCCAGCAGTATTACTAGCGGGGGGGCGGATACGCAGTATTTT	CASSITSGGADTQYF
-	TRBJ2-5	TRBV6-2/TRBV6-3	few	TGTGCCAGCAGCCCAAACGGGCCTCAAGAGACCCAGTACTTC	CASSPNGPQETQYF